This T cell receptor beta chain was found in a study of T cell responses to AZD1222 COVID-19 vaccine (dated by TCRdb to about 2021). As for the study more broadly: TCR sequencing covered more than 230 trial participants: 200 to 210 given two doses of AZD1222 and 26 given two doses of MenACWY control vaccine. Trial participants were enrolled into age subgroups of 18-55, 56-69 and 70-plus years, which contained about 160, 30 and 59 TCR-sequenced participants, respectively. Study-wide findings and limitations: The 56-69-year group was small, and its depth increase did not reach significance, likely because of low power. Conclusions about previously exposed vaccinees were limited because only six AZD1222 recipients were SARS-CoV-2 seropositive at baseline. Most participants were white British and females outnumbered males, and the authors suggested that clonal diversity may have been underestimated. The vaccine-associated CD4 TCRs covered the entire spike protein, and the dominant responses fell in regions 160-218 and 743-854. No day 14 peak-response samples were available, so repertoires were characterized only after the peak T cell response. Nearly half of unique spike-specific TCRs reportedly recognized epitopes outside regions mutated in the B.1.351 and B.1.1.7 variants. After two AZD1222 doses, spike-specific TCR breadth and depth were significantly higher than at day 0 and than in MenACWY recipients.

Taken with the paper, the label for time point translates to: about 28 days (+/-7) after the second vaccine dose. AZD1222 recipients whose second dose came at about 4 weeks and those whose second dose came at about 12 weeks were combined into one group, since spike-specific TCR depth and breadth did not differ between the two schedules. Vaccinee samples came from UK trials COV001 and COV002, including a single-blind randomized controlled phase 2/3 trial of AZD1222 (ChAdOx1 nCoV-19) in healthy adults. Trial participant PBMC samples were collected at day 0 and day 28 after the second dose for TCRbeta chain sequencing. The CDR3 regions of human TCRbeta chains were subjected to immunosequencing. The authors' analysis ran thus. TCRs in the repertoires were compared against a reference library of SARS-CoV-2-specific TCRs that had been generated with the MIRA antigen-specificity platform. Breadth was defined as the fraction of unique TCRs that were SARS-CoV-2-associated, and depth was defined as the fraction of total T cells that were SARS-CoV-2-associated. Using the MIRA data, each spike-specific TCR was assigned both to the spike region to which the TCR was reactive and to a CD4 or CD8 class. Log10-transformed breadth and depth values were compared by one-way ANOVA with Sidak's multiple comparisons tests. TCRdb holds this immuneACCESS table with in-frame rearrangements only. Some clones are missing; in checked studies, unresolved V genes explain under half, and the rest has no known cause. The DNA gave D and trimming, while V, J and clone size come from that table. This sample lists tens of thousands of clones; around nine tenths were detected once. The ten largest clones capture 5.4% of the sample.

The CDR3, from cysteine to phenylalanine, totals 14 residues. Here the CDR3 DNA is all that survives: 42 bases in frame from base 1. CDR1 MNHEY and CDR2 SVGAGI were looked up in the germline V gene. Trimming takes 7 bases from V and 1 base from J, and the germline ends sit 13 bases apart. Remarks on this clone: The specificity of this receptor is unknown. Base qualities were left out, and no much larger clone turns up one base away.

The source is an adult who received the AZD1222 COVID-19 vaccine. The material was peripheral blood, obtained 28 days after the second AZD1222 dose. The sequence links TRBV6-5 to TRBJ1-2; matching of 5 bases hints at TRBD1 as the D gene. The nucleotide sequence reads TGTGCCAGCAACGAACGGGGCAGTAACTATGGCTACACCTTC. Protein translation: CASNERGSNYGYTF.